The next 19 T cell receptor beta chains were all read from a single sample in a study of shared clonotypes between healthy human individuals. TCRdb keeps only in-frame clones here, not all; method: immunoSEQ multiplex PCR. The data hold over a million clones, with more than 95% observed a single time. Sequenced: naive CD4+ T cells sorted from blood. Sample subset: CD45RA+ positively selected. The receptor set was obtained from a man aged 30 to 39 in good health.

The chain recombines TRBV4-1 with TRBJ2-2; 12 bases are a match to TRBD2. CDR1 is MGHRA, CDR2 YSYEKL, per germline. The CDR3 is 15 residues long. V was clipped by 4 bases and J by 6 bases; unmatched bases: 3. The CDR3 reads CASSRLAGEAGELFF. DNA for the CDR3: TGCGCCAGCAGCCGACTAGCGGGAGAGGCCGGGGAGCTGTTTTTT.

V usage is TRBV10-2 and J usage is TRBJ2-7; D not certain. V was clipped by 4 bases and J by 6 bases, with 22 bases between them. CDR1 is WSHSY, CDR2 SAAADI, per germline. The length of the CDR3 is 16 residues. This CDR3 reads CASSVGSLAPRGEQYF. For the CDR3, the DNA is TGCGCCAGCAGTGTTGGCTCCTTGGCCCCCCGCGGCGAGCAGTACTTC.

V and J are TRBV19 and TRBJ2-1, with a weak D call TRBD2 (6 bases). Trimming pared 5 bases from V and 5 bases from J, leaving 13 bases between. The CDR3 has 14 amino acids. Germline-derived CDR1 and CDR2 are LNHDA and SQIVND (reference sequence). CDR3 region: CASSPPGLHNEQFF. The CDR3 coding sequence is TGTGCCAGTAGTCCGCCGGGACTCCACAATGAGCAGTTCTTC.

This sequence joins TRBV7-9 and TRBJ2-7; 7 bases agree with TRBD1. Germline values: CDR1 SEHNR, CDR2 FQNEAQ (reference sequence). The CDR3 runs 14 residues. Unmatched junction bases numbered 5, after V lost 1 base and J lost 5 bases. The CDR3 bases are TGTGCCAGCAGCTTAGTTGACAGGGATGACGAGCAGTACTTC. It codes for CASSLVDRDDEQYF.

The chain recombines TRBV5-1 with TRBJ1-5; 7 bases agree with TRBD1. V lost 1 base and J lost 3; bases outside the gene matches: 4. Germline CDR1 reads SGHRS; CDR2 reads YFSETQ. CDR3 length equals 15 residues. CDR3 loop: CASSLFGTDNQPQHF. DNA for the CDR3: TGCGCCAGCAGCTTGTTTGGGACAGACAATCAGCCCCAGCATTTT.

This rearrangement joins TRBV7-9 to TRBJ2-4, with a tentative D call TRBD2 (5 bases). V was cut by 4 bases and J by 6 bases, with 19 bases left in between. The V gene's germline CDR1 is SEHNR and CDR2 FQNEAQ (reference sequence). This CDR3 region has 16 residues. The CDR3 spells CASSSRRSSDPNIQYF. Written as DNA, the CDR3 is TGTGCCAGCAGCTCTAGAAGGAGTAGCGACCCAAACATTCAGTACTTC.

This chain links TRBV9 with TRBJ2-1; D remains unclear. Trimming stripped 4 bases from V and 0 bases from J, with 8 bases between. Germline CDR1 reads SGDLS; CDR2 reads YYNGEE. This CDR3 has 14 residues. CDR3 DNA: TGTGCCAGCAGCCCCCCCCACTCCTACAATGAGCAGTTCTTC. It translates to CASSPPHSYNEQFF.

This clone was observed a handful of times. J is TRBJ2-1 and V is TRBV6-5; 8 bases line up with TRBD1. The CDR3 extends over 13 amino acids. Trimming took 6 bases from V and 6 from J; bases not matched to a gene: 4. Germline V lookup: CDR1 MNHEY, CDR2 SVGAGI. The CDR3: CASSLRGLNEQFF. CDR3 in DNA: TGTGCCAGCAGCCTCAGGGGGCTCAATGAGCAGTTCTTC.

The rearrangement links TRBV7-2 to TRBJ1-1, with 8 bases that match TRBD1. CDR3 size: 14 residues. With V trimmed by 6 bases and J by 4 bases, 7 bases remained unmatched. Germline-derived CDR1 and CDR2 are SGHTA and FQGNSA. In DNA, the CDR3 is TGTGCCAGCAGTCCGACAGGGGTCTCCACTGAAGCTTTCTTT. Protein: CASSPTGVSTEAFF.

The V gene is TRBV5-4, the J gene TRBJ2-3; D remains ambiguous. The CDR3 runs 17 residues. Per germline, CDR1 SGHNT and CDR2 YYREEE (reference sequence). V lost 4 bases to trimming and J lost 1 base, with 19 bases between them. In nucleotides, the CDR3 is TGTGCCAGCAGCAAGGGTTCCCCCAGGTTGGGCACAGATACGCAGTATTTT. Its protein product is CASSKGSPRLGTDTQYF.

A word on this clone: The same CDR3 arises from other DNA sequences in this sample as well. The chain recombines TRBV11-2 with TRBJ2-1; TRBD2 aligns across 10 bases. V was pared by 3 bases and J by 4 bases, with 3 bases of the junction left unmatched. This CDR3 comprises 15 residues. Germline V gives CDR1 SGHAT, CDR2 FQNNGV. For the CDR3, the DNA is TGTGCCAGCAGCTTCGGACTAGCGGCGTACAATGAGCAGTTCTTC. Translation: CASSFGLAAYNEQFF.

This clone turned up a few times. CDR3 bases: TGTGCCAGCAGCTTAGGACCCACCGATGAGCAGTTCTTC. Its translation: CASSLGPTDEQFF. V gene TRBV7-6 combines with J gene TRBJ2-1; unclear D gene. The germline V gene encodes CDR1 SGHVS and CDR2 FNYEAQ. The CDR3 runs 13 residues. Trimming cost V 1 base and J 8 bases, with 9 bases left between them.

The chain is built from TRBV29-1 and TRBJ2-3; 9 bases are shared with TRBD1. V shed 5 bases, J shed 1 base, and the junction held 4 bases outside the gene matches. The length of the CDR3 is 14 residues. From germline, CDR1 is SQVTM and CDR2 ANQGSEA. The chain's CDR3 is CSVRDREGTDTQYF. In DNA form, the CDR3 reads TGCAGCGTTAGGGACAGGGAAGGCACAGATACGCAGTATTTT.

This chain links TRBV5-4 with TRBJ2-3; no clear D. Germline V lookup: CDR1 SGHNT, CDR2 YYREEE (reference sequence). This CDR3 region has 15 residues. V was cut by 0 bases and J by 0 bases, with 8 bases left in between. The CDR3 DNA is TGTGCCAGCAGCTTGGTTGGGAAGAGCACAGATACGCAGTATTTT. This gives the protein CASSLVGKSTDTQYF.

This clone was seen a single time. CDR3 nucleotides: TGTGCCAGCAGCCTAAGGACAGGGTTCACCGGGGAGCTGTTTTTT. It yields the protein CASSLRTGFTGELFF. The chain combines TRBV9 with TRBJ2-2, with 8 bases identical to TRBD1. J gave up 4 bases and V 4 bases, and 6 bases lay outside the gene matches. CDR3 size: 15 residues. The germline V gene encodes CDR1 SGDLS and CDR2 YYNGEE.

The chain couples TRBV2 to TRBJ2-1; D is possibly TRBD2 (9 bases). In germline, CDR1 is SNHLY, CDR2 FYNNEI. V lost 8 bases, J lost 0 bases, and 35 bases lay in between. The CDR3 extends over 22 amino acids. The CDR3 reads CASPKGQAALRTSDRSYNEQFF. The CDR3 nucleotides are TGTGCCAGCCCCAAGGGACAGGCAGCCTTAAGGACTAGCGATCGCTCCTACAATGAGCAGTTCTTC. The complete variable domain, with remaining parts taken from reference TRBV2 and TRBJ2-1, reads EPEVTQTPSHQVTQMGQEVILRCVPISNHLYFYWYRQILGQKVEFLVSFYNNEISEKSEIFDDQFSVERPDGSNFTLKIRSTKLEDSAMYFCASPKGQAALRTSDRSYNEQFFGPGTRLTVL.

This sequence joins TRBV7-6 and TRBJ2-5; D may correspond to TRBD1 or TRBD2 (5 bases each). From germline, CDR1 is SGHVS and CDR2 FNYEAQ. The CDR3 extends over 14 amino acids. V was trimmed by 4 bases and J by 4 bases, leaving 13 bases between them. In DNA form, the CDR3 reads TGTGCCAGCAGCTCAACTGGGGGTAGAGAGACCCAGTACTTC. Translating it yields CASSSTGGRETQYF.

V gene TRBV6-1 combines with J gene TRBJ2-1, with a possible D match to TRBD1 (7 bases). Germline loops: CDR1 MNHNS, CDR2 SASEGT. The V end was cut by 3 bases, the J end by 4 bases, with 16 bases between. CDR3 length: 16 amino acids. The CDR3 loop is CASSDRGLAVYNEQFF. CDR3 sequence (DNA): TGTGCCAGCAGTGACAGGGGGTTAGCGGTTTACAATGAGCAGTTCTTC.

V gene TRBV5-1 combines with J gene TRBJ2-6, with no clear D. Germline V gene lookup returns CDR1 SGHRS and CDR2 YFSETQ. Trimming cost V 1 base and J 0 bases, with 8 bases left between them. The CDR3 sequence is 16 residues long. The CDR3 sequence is CASSLRPLSGANVLTF. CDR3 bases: TGCGCCAGCAGCTTGAGACCGCTCTCTGGGGCCAACGTCCTGACTTTC.